These T cell receptor beta chains were read from a single sample in a study of T-cell reconstitution after alpha-beta-depleted transplantation in children. Using its own MiXCR run on the PCR reads, TCRdb lists one record per CDR3 protein. The sample yields 200,000 to 250,000 distinct CDR3 sequences, around 10% seen once. The sequencing used PBMCs from the stem cell graft donor, collected from the stem cell graft. These receptors all come from a human donor who donated a stem cell graft to a child with acute lymphoblastic leukemia. Each CDR3 is given with its conserved first and last residue. The D gene is left open where the match is weak. Some rows mark clone size as missing; the rest say once, few, many or name a class of expanded clone.

D: .
J: TRBJ2-2
size: few
V: TRBV5-6
CDR3: CASGWAGELFF
DNA: TGTGCCAGCGGATGGGCCGGGGAGCTGTTTTTT

D: .
J: TRBJ1-2
size: few
V: TRBV12-3/TRBV12-4
CDR3: CASSLALYGYTF
DNA: TGTGCCAGCAGTTTAGCGCTCTATGGCTACACCTTC

D: .
J: TRBJ2-2
size: few
V: TRBV21-1
CDR3: CASSKSPGTTNTGELFF
DNA: TGTGCCAGCAGTAAGAGTCCCGGGACTACTAACACCGGGGAGCTGTTTTTT

D: TRBD1
J: TRBJ1-5
size: once
V: TRBV13
CDR3: CASSDGTANQPQHF
DNA: TGTGCCAGCAGCGATGGGACAGCGAATCAGCCCCAGCATTTT

D: .
J: TRBJ1-5
size: .
V: TRBV10-3
CDR3: CAIRSENQPQHF
DNA: TGTGCCATCAGATCAGAAAATCAGCCCCAGCATTTT

D: .
J: TRBJ1-2
size: few
V: TRBV6-5
CDR3: CASKDSNYGYTF
DNA: TGTGCCAGCAAGGACAGTAACTATGGCTACACCTTC

D: .
J: TRBJ1-2
size: many
V: TRBV6-6
CDR3: CASSYDALPNGYTF
DNA: TGTGCCAGCAGTTATGACGCCTTACCCAATGGCTACACCTTC

D: TRBD1
J: TRBJ1-5
size: .
V: TRBV20-1
CDR3: CSASGTGESMPQHF
DNA: TGCAGTGCGTCCGGGACAGGGGAATCGATGCCCCAGCATTTT

D: TRBD2
J: TRBJ2-5
size: .
V: TRBV7-7
CDR3: CASSHRPGGEETQYF
DNA: TGTGCCAGCAGCCACCGACCGGGGGGAGAAGAGACCCAGTACTTC

D: .
J: TRBJ1-2
size: .
V: TRBV27
CDR3: CASSLSTAGEWGYGYTF
DNA: TGTGCCAGCAGTTTATCAACCGCAGGGGAGTGGGGCTATGGCTACACCTTC

D: .
J: TRBJ2-7
size: .
V: TRBV18
CDR3: CASSMTTGAWEQYF
DNA: TGTGCCAGCTCAATGACGACCGGGGCTTGGGAGCAGTACTTC

D: .
J: TRBJ1-5
size: few
V: TRBV7-9
CDR3: CASSPGNQPQHF
DNA: TGTGCCAGCAGCCCGGGAAATCAGCCCCAGCATTTT

D: TRBD2
J: TRBJ2-3
size: few
V: TRBV5-1
CDR3: CASTIRGGIPEDTQYF
DNA: TGCGCCAGCACCATTCGGGGGGGCATTCCCGAAGATACGCAGTATTTT

D: .
J: TRBJ1-6
size: many
V: TRBV2
CDR3: CASSEGRESNSPLHF
DNA: TGTGCCAGCAGTGAAGGCAGGGAGTCTAATTCACCCCTCCACTTT

D: .
J: TRBJ2-3
size: many
V: TRBV7-2
CDR3: CASSRRPPPDTQYF
DNA: TGTGCCAGCAGTCGTCGCCCCCCCCCAGATACGCAGTATTTT

D: .
J: TRBJ1-3
size: many
V: TRBV5-6
CDR3: CASGTGGRYSGNTIYF
DNA: TGTGCCAGCGGGACTGGGGGGCGCTACTCTGGAAACACCATATATTTT

D: .
J: TRBJ1-1
size: few
V: TRBV15
CDR3: CATSRYRDRLAEAFF
DNA: TGTGCCACCAGCAGATACAGGGATAGGCTGGCTGAAGCTTTCTTT

D: .
J: TRBJ1-1
size: .
V: TRBV5-1
CDR3: CASSLSGSGNTEAFF
DNA: TGCGCCAGCAGCTTGTCTGGGAGTGGGAACACTGAAGCTTTCTTT

D: .
J: TRBJ2-5
size: many
V: TRBV5-1
CDR3: CASSFSPETQYF
DNA: TGCGCCAGCAGCTTTTCTCCTGAGACCCAGTACTTC

D: .
J: TRBJ1-1
size: many
V: TRBV12-3/TRBV12-4
CDR3: CASSSGPIGAFF
DNA: TGTGCCAGCAGTTCCGGGCCAATCGGAGCTTTCTTT

D: .
J: TRBJ1-3
size: many
V: TRBV4-3
CDR3: CASSQERAPGNTIYF
DNA: TGCGCCAGCAGCCAAGAACGGGCCCCTGGAAACACCATATATTTT

D: .
J: TRBJ1-1
size: .
V: TRBV5-1
CDR3: CASSFGTMNTEAFF
DNA: TGCGCCAGCAGCTTCGGGACCATGAACACTGAAGCTTTCTTT

D: TRBD2
J: TRBJ2-3
size: many
V: TRBV2
CDR3: CATPSGPSGGAGADTQYF
DNA: TGTGCCACCCCCTCTGGGCCTAGCGGGGGGGCGGGAGCAGATACGCAGTATTTT

D: .
J: TRBJ1-5
size: .
V: TRBV24-1
CDR3: CATSDSGRVSNQPQHF
DNA: TGTGCCACCAGTGATTCGGGTAGAGTAAGCAATCAGCCCCAGCATTTT

D: .
J: TRBJ1-2
size: many
V: TRBV16
CDR3: CASSQSSWVGYTF
DNA: TGTGCCAGCAGCCAATCCAGTTGGGTTGGCTACACCTTC

D: .
J: TRBJ2-2
size: many
V: TRBV10-3
CDR3: CAISENGGNTGELFF
DNA: TGTGCCATCAGTGAAAACGGGGGAAACACCGGGGAGCTGTTTTTT

D: TRBD1
J: TRBJ2-5
size: .
V: TRBV7-6
CDR3: CASSFGGTGGYQETQYF
DNA: TGTGCCAGCAGCTTCGGTGGGACAGGGGGATACCAAGAGACCCAGTACTTC